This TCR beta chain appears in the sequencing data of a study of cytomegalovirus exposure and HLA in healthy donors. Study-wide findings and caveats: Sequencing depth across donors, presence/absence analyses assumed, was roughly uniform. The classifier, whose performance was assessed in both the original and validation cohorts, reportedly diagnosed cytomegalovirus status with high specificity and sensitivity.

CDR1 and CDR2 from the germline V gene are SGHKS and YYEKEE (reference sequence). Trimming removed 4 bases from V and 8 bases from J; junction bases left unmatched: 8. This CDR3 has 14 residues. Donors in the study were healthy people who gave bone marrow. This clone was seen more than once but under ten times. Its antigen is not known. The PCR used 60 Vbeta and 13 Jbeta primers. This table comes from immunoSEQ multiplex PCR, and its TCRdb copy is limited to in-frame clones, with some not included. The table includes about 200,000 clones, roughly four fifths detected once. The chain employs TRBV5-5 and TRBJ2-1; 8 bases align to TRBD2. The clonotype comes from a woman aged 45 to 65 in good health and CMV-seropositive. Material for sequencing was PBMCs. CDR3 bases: TGTGCCAGCAGCGTAACCGGGACTAGTGATGAGCAGTTCTTC. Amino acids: CASSVTGTSDEQFF.